In its sample, the clone carrying this T cell receptor beta chain was seen a few times. This sample is drawn from a study of T cells in Graves' hyperthyroidism and ophthalmopathy. It was considered stable Graves' hyperthyroidism when ophthalmopathy did not progress within 18 months. Amplification of TCR beta CDR3 regions was performed using RNA transcripts as template. When the TCR CDR3 underwent first-round RT-PCR, the HTBI primer set was used. Via MiXCR, TCRdb re-called the multiplex PCR reads, giving one row per CDR3 protein. The sample carries about 480,000 distinct CDR3 sequences, approximately 15% recorded once. Germline V gene lookup returns CDR1 SNHLY and CDR2 FYNNEI. There are 14 residues in the CDR3. Trimming stripped 10 bases from V and 2 bases from J, with 14 bases between.

The chain recombines TRBV2 with TRBJ2-2; D is uncertain. Sequencing was carried out using blood. This sequence originates from a woman aged 18-29 years with Graves' hyperthyroidism. In DNA form, the CDR3 reads TGTGCCAACAATAGCCTCACTAACACCGGGGAGCTGTTTTTT. It codes for CANNSLTNTGELFF. The variable domain in full, completed from reference TRBV2 and TRBJ2-2, reads EPEVTQTPSHQVTQMGQEVILRCVPISNHLYFYWYRQILGQKVEFLVSFYNNEISEKSEIFDDQFSVERPDGSNFTLKIRSTKLEDSAMYFCANNSLTNTGELFFGEGSRLTVL.